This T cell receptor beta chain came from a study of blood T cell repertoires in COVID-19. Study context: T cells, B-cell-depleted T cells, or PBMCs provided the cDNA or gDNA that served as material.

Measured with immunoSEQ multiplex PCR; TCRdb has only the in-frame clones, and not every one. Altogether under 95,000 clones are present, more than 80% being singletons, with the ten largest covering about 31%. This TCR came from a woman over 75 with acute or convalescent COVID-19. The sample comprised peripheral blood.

CDR3 loop: CASSQVGGSAEQFF. The CDR3 DNA is TGTGCCAGCAGCCAAGTGGGAGGGTCAGCTGAGCAGTTCTTC. The chain uses TRBV3-1 (or the pseudogene TRBV3-2) and TRBJ2-1; TRBD2 matches at 7 bases. Germline V gives CDR1 LGHDT, CDR2 YNNKEL (reference sequence). CDR3 length equals 14 residues. Germline trimming cut 1 base from V and 9 bases from J; bases unmatched to any gene: 6.